This TCR beta chain stems from a study of CD8 T cells in Susac syndrome. The RNA input was roughly 0.45 to 1 ug, and it was reverse transcribed with random hexamers. MiXCR, run by TCRdb on the immunoSEQ multiplex PCR reads, gives a single entry per CDR3 protein. Of around 150,000 distinct CDR3 sequences in the sample, around 95% were seen once. Germline-derived CDR1 and CDR2 are SQVTM and ANQGSEA. This CDR3 comprises 11 residues. The ends were cut back, 4 bases at V and 3 bases at J, with 6 bases in the middle. The receptor was isolated from a human donor with Susac syndrome. What was sequenced was CD8+ T cells from PBMCs. The V gene is TRBV29-1, the J gene TRBJ1-1; no reliable D call. In DNA, the CDR3 is TGCAGCGTTGCTGTGGACACTGAAGCTTTCTTT. The encoded protein is CSVAVDTEAFF.